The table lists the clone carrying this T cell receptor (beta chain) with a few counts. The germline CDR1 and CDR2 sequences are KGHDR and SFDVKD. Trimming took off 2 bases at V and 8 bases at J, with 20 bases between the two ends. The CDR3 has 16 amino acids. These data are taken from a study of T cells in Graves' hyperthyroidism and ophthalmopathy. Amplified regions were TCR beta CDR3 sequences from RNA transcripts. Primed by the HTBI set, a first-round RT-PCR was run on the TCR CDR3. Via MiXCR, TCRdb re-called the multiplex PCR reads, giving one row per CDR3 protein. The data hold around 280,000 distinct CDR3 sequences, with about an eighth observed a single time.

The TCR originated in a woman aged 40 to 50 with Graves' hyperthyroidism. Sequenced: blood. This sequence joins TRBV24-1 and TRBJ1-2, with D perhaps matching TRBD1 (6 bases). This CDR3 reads CATSDSQNRAFRGYTF. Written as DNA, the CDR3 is TGTGCCACCAGTGATTCACAAAACAGGGCTTTCAGGGGCTACACCTTC.